This entry describes one T cell receptor beta chain. The data derive from a study of blood T cells in healthy people across ages. Primed by a sample-barcoded 5' primer and a J-beta primer mix, a second PCR proceeded for roughly 6 to 12 cycles. TCRdb reprocessed the 5' RACE reads via MiXCR and lists one record per CDR3 protein. This sample has around 800,000 distinct CDR3 sequences, with roughly 25% found just once. The same data also went into a second study, on T cells of mothers and their children. This second study says: Overlap in related mother-child pairs always slightly exceeded unrelated pairs, never significantly.

Sample: blood. The clonotype was recovered from a boy under 18 in good health.

CDR3 loop: CASSQEGGRGDNEQFF. DNA for the CDR3: TGTGCCAGCAGCCAAGAAGGGGGCAGGGGGGACAATGAGCAGTTCTTC. The gene calls are TRBV3-1 and TRBJ2-5; D may be TRBD1 (7 bases). The J call may be faulty, since TRBJ2-1 better matches the DNA end. Germline CDR1 is LGHDT and CDR2 is YNNKEL (reference sequence). The CDR3 runs to 16 residues.